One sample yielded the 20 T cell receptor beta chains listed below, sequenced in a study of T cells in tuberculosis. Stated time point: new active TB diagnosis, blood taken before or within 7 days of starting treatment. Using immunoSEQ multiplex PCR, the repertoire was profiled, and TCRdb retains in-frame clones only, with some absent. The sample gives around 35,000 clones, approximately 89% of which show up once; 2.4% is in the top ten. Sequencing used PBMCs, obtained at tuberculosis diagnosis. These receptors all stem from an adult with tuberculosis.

The CDR3 coding sequence is TGCGCCAGCAGCCAAGATCGGACAGGAGCTAACTATGGCTACACCTTC. As protein: CASSQDRTGANYGYTF. The chain links TRBV4-3 to TRBJ1-2, with TRBD1 matching over 7 bases. CDR3 length equals 16 residues. Germline loops: CDR1 LGHNA, CDR2 YSLEER. V lost 0 bases and J lost 0; bases outside the gene matches: 4.

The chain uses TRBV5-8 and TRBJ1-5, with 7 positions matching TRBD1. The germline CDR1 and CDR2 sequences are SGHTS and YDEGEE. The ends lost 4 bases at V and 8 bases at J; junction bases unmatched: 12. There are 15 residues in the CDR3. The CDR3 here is CASSPKIDRVEPQHF. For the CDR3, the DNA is TGTGCCAGCAGCCCTAAAATAGACAGGGTTGAGCCCCAGCATTTT.

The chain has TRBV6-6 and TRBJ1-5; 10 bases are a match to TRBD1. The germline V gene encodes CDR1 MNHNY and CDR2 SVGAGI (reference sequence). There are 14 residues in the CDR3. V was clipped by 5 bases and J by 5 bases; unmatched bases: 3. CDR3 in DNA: TGTGCCAGCAGTCGACAGGGGGCCGATCAGCCCCAGCATTTT. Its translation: CASSRQGADQPQHF.

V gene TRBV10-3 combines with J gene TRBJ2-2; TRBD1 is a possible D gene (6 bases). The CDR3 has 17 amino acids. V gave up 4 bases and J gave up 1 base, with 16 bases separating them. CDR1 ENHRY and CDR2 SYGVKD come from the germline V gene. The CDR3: CAISVGDIYLNTGELFF. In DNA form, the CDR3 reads TGTGCCATCAGTGTAGGGGACATCTATCTGAACACCGGGGAGCTGTTTTTT.

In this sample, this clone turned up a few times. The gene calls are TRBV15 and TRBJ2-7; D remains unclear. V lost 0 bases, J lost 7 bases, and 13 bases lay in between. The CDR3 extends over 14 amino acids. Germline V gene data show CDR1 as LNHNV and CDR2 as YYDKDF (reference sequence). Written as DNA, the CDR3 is TGTGCCACCAGCAGAGATGAAGGTCTTCGGGAGCAGTACGTC. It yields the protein CATSRDEGLREQYV.

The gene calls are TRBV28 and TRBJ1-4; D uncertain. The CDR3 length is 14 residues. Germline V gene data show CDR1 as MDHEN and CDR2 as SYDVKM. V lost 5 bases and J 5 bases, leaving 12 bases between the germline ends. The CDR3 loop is CASSLRGPNEKLFF. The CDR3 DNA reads TGTGCCAGCAGTCTCCGCGGGCCGAATGAAAAACTGTTTTTT. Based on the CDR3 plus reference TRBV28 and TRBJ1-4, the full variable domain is DVKVTQSSRYLVKRTGEKVFLECVQDMDHENMFWYRQDPGLGLRLIYFSYDVKMKEKGDIPEGYSVSREKKERFSLILESASTNQTSMYLCASSLRGPNEKLFFGSGTQLSVL.

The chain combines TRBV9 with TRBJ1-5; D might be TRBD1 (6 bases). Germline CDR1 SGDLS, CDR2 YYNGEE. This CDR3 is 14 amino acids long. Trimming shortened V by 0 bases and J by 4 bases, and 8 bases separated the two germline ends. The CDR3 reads CASSVETGNQPQHF. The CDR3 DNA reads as TGTGCCAGCAGCGTAGAAACAGGGAATCAGCCCCAGCATTTT.

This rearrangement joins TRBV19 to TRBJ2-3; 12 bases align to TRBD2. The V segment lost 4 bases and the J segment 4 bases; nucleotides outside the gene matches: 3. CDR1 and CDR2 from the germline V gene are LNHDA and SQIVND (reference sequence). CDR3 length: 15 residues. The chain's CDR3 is CASSTSGGAADTQYF. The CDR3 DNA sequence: TGTGCCAGTAGTACTAGCGGGGGGGCTGCAGATACGCAGTATTTT.

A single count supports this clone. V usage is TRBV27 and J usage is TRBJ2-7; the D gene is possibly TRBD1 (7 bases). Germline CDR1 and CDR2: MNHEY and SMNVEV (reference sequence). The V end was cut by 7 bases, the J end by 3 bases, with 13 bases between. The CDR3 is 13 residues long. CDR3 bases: TGTGCCAGCATAAACCAGGGGGGCTACGAGCAGTACTTC. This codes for CASINQGGYEQYF.

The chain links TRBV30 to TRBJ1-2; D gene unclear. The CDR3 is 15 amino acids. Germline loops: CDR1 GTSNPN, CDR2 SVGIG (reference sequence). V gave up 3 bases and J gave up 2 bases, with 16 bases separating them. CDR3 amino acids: CAWSVLGSANYGYTF. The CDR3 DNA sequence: TGTGCCTGGAGCGTCCTCGGCTCAGCGAACTATGGCTACACCTTC.

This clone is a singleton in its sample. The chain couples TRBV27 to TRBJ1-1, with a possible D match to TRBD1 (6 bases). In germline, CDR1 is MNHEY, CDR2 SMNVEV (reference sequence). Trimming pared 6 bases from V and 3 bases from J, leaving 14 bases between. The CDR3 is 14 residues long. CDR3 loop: CASRSGGAYTEAFF. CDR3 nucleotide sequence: TGTGCCAGCAGGTCGGGGGGGGCATACACTGAAGCTTTCTTT.

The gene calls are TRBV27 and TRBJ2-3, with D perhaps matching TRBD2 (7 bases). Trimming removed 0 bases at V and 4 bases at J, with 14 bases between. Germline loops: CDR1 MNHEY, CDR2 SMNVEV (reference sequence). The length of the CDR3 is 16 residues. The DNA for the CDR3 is TGTGCCAGCAGTTTATCGGGAGGGGGAGGATCAGATACGCAGTATTTT. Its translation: CASSLSGGGGSDTQYF.

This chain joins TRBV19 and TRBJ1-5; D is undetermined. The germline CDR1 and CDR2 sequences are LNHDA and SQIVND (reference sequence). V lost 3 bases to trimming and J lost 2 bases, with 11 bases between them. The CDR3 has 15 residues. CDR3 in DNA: TGTGCCAGTAGTATCTCCGGGATGGGCAATCAGCCCCAGCATTTT. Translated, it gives CASSISGMGNQPQHF. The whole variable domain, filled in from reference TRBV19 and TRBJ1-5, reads DGGITQSPKYLFRKEGQNVTLSCEQNLNHDAMYWYRQDPGQGLRLIYYSQIVNDFQKGDIAEGYSVSREKKESFPLTVTSAQKNPTAFYLCASSISGMGNQPQHFGDGTRLSIL.

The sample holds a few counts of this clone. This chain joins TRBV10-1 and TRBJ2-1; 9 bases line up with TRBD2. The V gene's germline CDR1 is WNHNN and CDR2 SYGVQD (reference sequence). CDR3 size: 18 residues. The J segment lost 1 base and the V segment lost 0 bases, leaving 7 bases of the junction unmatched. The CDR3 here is CASSESNLGLASYNEQFF. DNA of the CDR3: TGCGCCAGCAGTGAGTCCAATCTAGGACTAGCGTCCTACAATGAGCAGTTCTTC.

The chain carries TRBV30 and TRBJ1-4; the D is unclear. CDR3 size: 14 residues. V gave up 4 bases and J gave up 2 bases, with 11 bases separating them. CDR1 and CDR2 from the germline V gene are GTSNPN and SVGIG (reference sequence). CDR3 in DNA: TGTGCCTGGATGCCAGGATTCACTAATGAAAAACTGTTTTTT. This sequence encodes CAWMPGFTNEKLFF.

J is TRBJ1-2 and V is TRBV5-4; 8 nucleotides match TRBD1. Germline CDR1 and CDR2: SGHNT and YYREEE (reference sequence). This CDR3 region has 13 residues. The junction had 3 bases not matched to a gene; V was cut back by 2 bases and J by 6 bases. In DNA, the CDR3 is TGTGCCAGCAGCTTAACAGGGGGGAATGGCTACACCTTC. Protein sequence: CASSLTGGNGYTF. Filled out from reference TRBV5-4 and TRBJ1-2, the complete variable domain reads ETGVTQSPTHLIKTRGQQVTLRCSSQSGHNTVSWYQQALGQGPQFIFQYYREEENGRGNFPPRFSGLQFPNYSSELNVNALELDDSALYLCASSLTGGNGYTFGSGTRLTVV.

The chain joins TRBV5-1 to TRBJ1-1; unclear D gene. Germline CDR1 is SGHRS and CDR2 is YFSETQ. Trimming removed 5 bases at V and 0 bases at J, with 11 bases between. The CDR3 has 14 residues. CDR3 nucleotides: TGCGCCAGCAGTGCTAATCCGATGAACACTGAAGCTTTCTTT. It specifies CASSANPMNTEAFF.

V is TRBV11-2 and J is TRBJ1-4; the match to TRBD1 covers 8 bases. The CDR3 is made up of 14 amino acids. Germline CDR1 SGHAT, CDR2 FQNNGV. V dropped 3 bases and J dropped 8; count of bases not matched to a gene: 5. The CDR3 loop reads CASSFWTGQEKLFF. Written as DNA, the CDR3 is TGTGCCAGCAGCTTCTGGACAGGGCAGGAAAAACTGTTTTTT. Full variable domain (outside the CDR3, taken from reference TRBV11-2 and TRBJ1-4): EAGVAQSPRYKIIEKRQSVAFWCNPISGHATLYWYQQILGQGPKLLIQFQNNGVVDDSQLPKDRFSAERLKGVDSTLKIQPAKLEDSAVYLCASSFWTGQEKLFFGSGTQLSVL.

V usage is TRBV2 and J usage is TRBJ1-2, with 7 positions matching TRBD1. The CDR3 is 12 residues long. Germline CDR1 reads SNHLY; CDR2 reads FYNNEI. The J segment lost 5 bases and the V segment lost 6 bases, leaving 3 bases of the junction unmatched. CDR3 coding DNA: TGTGCCAGCAGGAGGGGACAGTATGGCTACACCTTC. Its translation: CASRRGQYGYTF.

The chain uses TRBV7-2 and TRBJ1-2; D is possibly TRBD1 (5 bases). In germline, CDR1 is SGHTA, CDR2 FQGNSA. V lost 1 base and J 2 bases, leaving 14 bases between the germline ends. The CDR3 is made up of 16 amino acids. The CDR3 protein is CASSLDVSRQNYGYTF. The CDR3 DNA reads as TGTGCCAGCAGCTTAGATGTCTCGAGACAGAACTATGGCTACACCTTC.